Shown below are 27 T cell receptor beta chains from a single sample sequenced in a study of blood T cell repertoires in COVID-19. TCRdb's table, derived via immunoSEQ multiplex PCR, lists solely in-frame clones and lacks some. Of 100,000 to 120,000 clones in the sample, roughly 85% are singletons; the top ten hold more than 4.5%. Sequencing input: peripheral blood. These receptors all come from a human donor in a cohort sampled during active COVID-19.

This clone was seen just once. This chain joins TRBV10-2 and TRBJ2-1; D might be TRBD2 (5 bases). CDR3 length equals 16 residues. V lost 3 bases, J lost 0 bases, and 12 bases lay in between. From germline, CDR1 is WSHSY and CDR2 SAAADI. CDR3 in amino acids: CASSEGVTTSYNEQFF. The CDR3 DNA sequence: TGCGCCAGCAGTGAAGGCGTGACTACCTCCTACAATGAGCAGTTCTTC.

This chain uses TRBV6-2 or TRBV6-3 with TRBJ2-1; 13 bases match TRBD2. The CDR3 is made up of 15 amino acids. Germline V CDR1 and CDR2: MNHEY, SVGEGT. Losses at the gene ends were 7 bases for V and 8 bases for J; bases not matched to a gene: 8. The CDR3 spells CASTPLAGGSYEQFF. CDR3 nucleotides: TGTGCCAGCACCCCACTAGCGGGAGGGAGCTATGAGCAGTTCTTC.

The chain links TRBV28 to TRBJ2-7; the match to TRBD1 covers 8 bases. CDR3 size: 14 residues. Germline V gene data show CDR1 as MDHEN and CDR2 as SYDVKM. With V trimmed by 7 bases and J by 1 base, 6 bases remained unmatched. As DNA, the CDR3 is TGTGCCAGCACCAGGGGGCGAGGTTCCTACGAGCAGTACTTC. This encodes CASTRGRGSYEQYF.

CDR3 sequence reads: CASSLAGGRDTQYF. CDR3 in DNA: TGTGCCAGCAGCTTAGCGGGGGGGCGTGATACGCAGTATTTT. The chain couples TRBV7-9 to TRBJ2-3; possible D gene TRBD2, 7 bases. This CDR3 is 14 amino acids long. Germline CDR1 SEHNR, CDR2 FQNEAQ (reference sequence). V shed 0 bases and J shed 6 bases, with 10 bases lying between them.

The chain links TRBV11-2 to TRBJ1-2; a possible D gene is TRBD1 (6 bases). Germline-derived CDR1 and CDR2 are SGHAT and FQNNGV. V lost 0 bases and J lost 8, with 10 bases in between. This CDR3 has 13 residues. As DNA, the CDR3 is TGTGCCAGCAGCTTAGACCCCAGGGGAGGCTACACCTTC. It is translated as CASSLDPRGGYTF.

The rearrangement uses TRBV3-1 (or the pseudogene TRBV3-2) and TRBJ2-1; 9 bases match TRBD2. The V segment lost 4 bases and the J segment 7 bases; nucleotides outside the gene matches: 8. Germline loops: CDR1 LGHDT, CDR2 YNNKEL (reference sequence). The CDR3 extends over 15 amino acids. In DNA form, the CDR3 reads TGTGCCAGCAGCCTAAGAGGCGGGGGGGGGAATGAGCAGTTCTTC. Its protein product is CASSLRGGGGNEQFF.

This clone was recorded once. The chain couples TRBV19 to TRBJ1-1; D might be TRBD1 (6 bases). The CDR3 is made up of 15 amino acids. CDR1 LNHDA and CDR2 SQIVND come from the germline V gene (reference sequence). Trimming took 8 bases from V and 4 from J, leaving 20 bases between them. The CDR3 region is CASLDGGAGVTEAFF. The DNA of the CDR3 is TGTGCCAGTCTAGATGGGGGGGCCGGGGTCACTGAAGCTTTCTTT.

V gene TRBV7-9 combines with J gene TRBJ1-4, with TRBD1 matching 7 bases. The CDR3 totals 15 residues. V dropped 1 base and J dropped 8; count of bases not matched to a gene: 7. Per the germline V gene, CDR1 is SEHNR and CDR2 is FQNEAQ (reference sequence). The CDR3 nucleotides read TGTGCCAGCAGCTTAGAGGGACAGCCTAGCGAAAAACTGTTTTTT. This gives the protein CASSLEGQPSEKLFF. Together with reference TRBV7-9 and TRBJ1-4, the CDR3 gives the full variable domain: DTGVSQNPRHKITKRGQNVTFRCDPISEHNRLYWYRQTLGQGPEFLTYFQNEAQLEKSRLLSDRFSAERPKGSFSTLEIQRTEQGDSAMYLCASSLEGQPSEKLFFGSGTQLSVL.

This chain uses TRBV7-9 with TRBJ1-2; TRBD1 matches at 9 bases. This CDR3 has 16 amino acids. V lost 3 bases and J lost 5; bases outside the gene matches: 10. Germline values: CDR1 SEHNR, CDR2 FQNEAQ (reference sequence). The CDR3 nucleotides are TGTGCCAGCAGCTTTGGGGACAGGGCCTTATTGTATGGCTACACCTTC. Its translation: CASSFGDRALLYGYTF.

V gene TRBV27 combines with J gene TRBJ1-2; TRBD1 matches at 8 bases. Germline assignment: CDR1 MNHEY and CDR2 SMNVEV (reference sequence). V was pared by 4 bases and J by 4 bases, with 5 bases of the junction left unmatched. The CDR3 extends over 14 amino acids. The CDR3 DNA reads TGTGCCAGCAGTTCCACAGGGGGTCCCTATGGCTACACCTTC. Translated, it gives CASSSTGGPYGYTF.

The table lists this clone with a count of one. The V and J genes are TRBV5-5 and TRBJ1-1, with TRBD1 identical over 9 bases. CDR1 and CDR2 (germline): SGHKS, YYEKEE (reference sequence). This CDR3 contains 14 residues. The V gene end was trimmed by 6 bases and the J gene end by 3 bases; junction bases not matched to a gene: 6. The CDR3 here is CASTTGQGHTEAFF. The CDR3 DNA follows: TGTGCCAGCACCACCGGACAGGGGCACACTGAAGCTTTCTTT.

This sequence joins TRBV11-2 and TRBJ1-1; perhaps TRBD1 as D (6 bases). Germline V gene sequence: CDR1 SGHAT, CDR2 FQNNGV. CDR3 length: 14 amino acids. The V gene lost 5 bases and the J gene lost 3 bases, with 13 bases spanning the gap. In nucleotides, the CDR3 is TGTGCCAGCAGCGCTAGGGGGAGGGACACTGAAGCTTTCTTT. This sequence encodes CASSARGRDTEAFF.

The chain links TRBV9 to TRBJ2-5; TRBD2 aligns across 13 bases. The CDR3 runs 16 residues. J lost 5 bases, V lost 0 bases, and 4 bases had no gene match. Germline V CDR1 and CDR2: SGDLS, YYNGEE. CDR3 in amino acids: CASSVATSGGVETQYF. The CDR3 bases are TGTGCCAGCAGCGTAGCTACTAGCGGGGGGGTTGAGACCCAGTACTTC.

The chain couples TRBV18 to TRBJ1-2, with 10 bases matching TRBD1. The CDR3 is made up of 14 amino acids. CDR1 and CDR2 from the germline V gene are KGHSH and LQKENI. J lost 8 bases, V lost 2 bases, and 5 bases had no gene match. CDR3 sequence reads: CASSPSRDRGGYTF. CDR3 sequence (DNA): TGTGCCAGCTCACCATCGCGGGACAGGGGCGGCTACACCTTC.

The chain employs TRBV28 and TRBJ2-5; D not certain. V lost 10 bases to trimming and J lost 4 bases, with 7 bases between them. Germline V gene data show CDR1 as MDHEN and CDR2 as SYDVKM. CDR3 length: 10 residues. The CDR3 region is CATRGETQYF. The CDR3 DNA follows: TGTGCCACACGAGGAGAGACCCAGTACTTC. Based on the CDR3 plus reference TRBV28 and TRBJ2-5, the full variable domain is DVKVTQSSRYLVKRTGEKVFLECVQDMDHENMFWYRQDPGLGLRLIYFSYDVKMKEKGDIPEGYSVSREKKERFSLILESASTNQTSMYLCATRGETQYFGPGTRLLVL.

The chain joins TRBV9 to TRBJ1-4, with D possibly matching TRBD1 (6 bases). The germline V and J ends were trimmed by 4 bases and 7 bases, with 14 bases remaining between them. This CDR3 is 14 amino acids long. Germline V gene sequence: CDR1 SGDLS, CDR2 YYNGEE. The DNA for the CDR3 is TGTGCCAGCAGCCGGACAGCCTCGAGTGAAAAACTGTTTTTT. This codes for CASSRTASSEKLFF.

This chain uses TRBV28 with TRBJ1-5, with D unclear. From germline, CDR1 is MDHEN and CDR2 SYDVKM. The V end was cut by 7 bases, the J end by 2 bases, with 30 bases between. The CDR3 covers 20 residues. CDR3 protein: CASTPWNVRASSIGNQPQHF. DNA of the CDR3: TGTGCCAGCACCCCATGGAACGTGAGGGCTTCTAGTATTGGCAATCAGCCCCAGCATTTT.

This chain links TRBV5-1 with TRBJ2-7, with TRBD1 identical over 7 bases. This CDR3 is built from 14 residues. Germline V gene lookup returns CDR1 SGHRS and CDR2 YFSETQ. V lost 3 bases, J lost 5 bases, and 8 bases stayed unmatched. The CDR3 reads CASSSPTGLNEQYF. Here the CDR3 DNA reads TGCGCCAGCAGCTCTCCGACAGGGCTGAACGAGCAGTACTTC.

The rearrangement uses TRBV3-1 (or the pseudogene TRBV3-2) and TRBJ1-1; D ambiguous. CDR1 is LGHDT, CDR2 YNNKEL, per germline (reference sequence). V dropped 6 bases and J dropped 5 bases, with 13 bases sitting between them. This CDR3 is built from 13 residues. The CDR3 spells CASRTATGTEAFF. The CDR3 DNA reads TGTGCCAGCAGAACAGCCACTGGGACTGAAGCTTTCTTT.

This clone showed up just once. The chain employs TRBV9 and TRBJ1-3, with D maybe TRBD1 (6 bases). V was shortened by 4 bases and J by 2 bases, with 13 bases between the two germline ends. This CDR3 is built from 15 residues. Germline V lookup: CDR1 SGDLS, CDR2 YYNGEE. Here the CDR3 DNA reads TGTGCCAGCAGCCGGGGTGGACAGACTGGAAACACCATATATTTT. Encoded protein: CASSRGGQTGNTIYF. The variable domain in full, with the rest retrieved from reference TRBV9 and TRBJ1-3, is DSGVTQTPKHLITATGQRVTLRCSPRSGDLSVYWYQQSLDQGLQFLIQYYNGEERAKGNILERFSAQQFPDLHSELNLSSLELGDSALYFCASSRGGQTGNTIYFGEGSWLTVV.

The chain combines TRBV7-9 with TRBJ1-2; 7 bases map to TRBD1. CDR1 and CDR2 from the germline V gene are SEHNR and FQNEAQ (reference sequence). This CDR3 comprises 19 residues. Trimming removed 1 base from V and 8 bases from J; junction bases left unmatched: 22. The CDR3 coding sequence is TGTGCCAGCAGCTTAGGTTACGCCGGACAGGCGGCCCTAAAAGGGGGCTACACCTTC. Translated, it gives CASSLGYAGQAALKGGYTF. Supplemented by reference TRBV7-9 and TRBJ1-2, the full variable domain reads DTGVSQNPRHKITKRGQNVTFRCDPISEHNRLYWYRQTLGQGPEFLTYFQNEAQLEKSRLLSDRFSAERPKGSFSTLEIQRTEQGDSAMYLCASSLGYAGQAALKGGYTFGSGTRLTVV.

This rearrangement joins TRBV9 to TRBJ2-7, with TRBD2 matching over 7 bases. The CDR3 contains 15 residues. The germline gives CDR1 SGDLS, CDR2 YYNGEE. The ends lost 3 bases at V and 3 bases at J; junction bases unmatched: 9. Here the CDR3 DNA reads TGTGCCAGCAGCGCCGAGAGCGGGAATCACTACGAGCAGTACTTC. Translating it yields CASSAESGNHYEQYF.

This rearrangement joins TRBV5-5 to TRBJ2-1; 9 bases match TRBD1. This CDR3 is built from 15 residues. The J segment lost 3 bases and the V segment lost 4 bases, leaving 5 bases of the junction unmatched. Germline CDR1 is SGHKS and CDR2 is YYEKEE (reference sequence). CDR3 sequence (DNA): TGTGCCAGCAGCCAGGGACAGGGTAACTACAATGAGCAGTTCTTC. This gives the protein CASSQGQGNYNEQFF.

V usage is TRBV3-1 (or the pseudogene TRBV3-2) and J usage is TRBJ1-6, with TRBD1 as a possible D gene (6 bases). The CDR3 is made up of 14 amino acids. The V gene's germline CDR1 is LGHDT and CDR2 YNNKEL (reference sequence). The V end lost 4 bases, the J end lost 7 bases, and 11 bases lay between the germline ends. CDR3: CASSPSTGNSPLHF. In DNA, the CDR3 is TGTGCCAGCAGCCCCTCGACAGGAAATTCACCCCTCCACTTT.

The V call is TRBV7-3, the J call TRBJ2-1, with D possibly TRBD1 on 6 matching bases. V shed 5 bases and J shed 9 bases, with 8 bases lying between them. From germline, CDR1 is SGHTA and CDR2 FQGTGA. This CDR3 contains 11 residues. As DNA, the CDR3 is TGTGCCAGCAGCACAGGGATTGAGCAGTTCTTC. It encodes CASSTGIEQFF.

This chain connects TRBV11-3 to TRBJ2-7, with D perhaps TRBD1 (5 bases). V lost 5 bases and J 3 bases, leaving 11 bases between the germline ends. Germline-derived CDR1 and CDR2 are SGHNT and YENEEA. The CDR3 totals 13 residues. Here the CDR3 reads CASSTLDSYEQYF. Here the CDR3 DNA reads TGTGCCAGCAGCACCCTAGACAGCTACGAGCAGTACTTC.

The chain has TRBV20-1 and TRBJ2-1, with a weak D call TRBD1 (5 bases). Deletions cut 4 bases from V and 13 bases from J, with 14 bases between. The CDR3 is made up of 11 amino acids. The germline CDR1 and CDR2 sequences are DFQATT and SNEGSKA (reference sequence). CDR3 nucleotides: TGCAGTGCTACGGTGGGGCGGTCTCAGTTCTTC. Amino acid sequence: CSATVGRSQFF.